The clone carrying this TCR beta chain has at least ten counts. Its matching antigen is unknown. Recently diagnosed hyperthyroidism of less than 2 months' duration affected patients aged 18 to 65. Clinical symptoms, serum thyroxine, TRAb, thyroid ultrasound and orbital computed tomography informed diagnoses. This sample was taken from a study of T cells in Graves' hyperthyroidism and ophthalmopathy. Overall study results and limits: In validation, the model predicted ophthalmopathy. These predictions came a median around 5.9 months before onset.

Amplification targeted TCR beta CDR3 regions from RNA transcripts. The study used the HTBI primer set for a first-round RT-PCR of the TCR CDR3. One entry per CDR3 protein results from TCRdb running MiXCR on the multiplex PCR reads. Counted here are hundreds of thousands of distinct CDR3 sequences, 35% occurring once; the ten biggest clones make up 30% to 40%. The CDR3 sequence is 11 residues long. Per germline, CDR1 MGHDK and CDR2 SYGVNS. Trimming stripped 1 base from V and 7 bases from J, with 4 bases between. V gene TRBV25-1 combines with J gene TRBJ1-1, with D hard to call. The sequenced sample consisted of blood. The receptor comes from a woman aged 40 to 50 with Graves' hyperthyroidism. CDR3 nucleotide sequence: TGTGCCAGCAGTGAATCCGTTGAAGCTTTCTTT. Translation gives CASSESVEAFF.